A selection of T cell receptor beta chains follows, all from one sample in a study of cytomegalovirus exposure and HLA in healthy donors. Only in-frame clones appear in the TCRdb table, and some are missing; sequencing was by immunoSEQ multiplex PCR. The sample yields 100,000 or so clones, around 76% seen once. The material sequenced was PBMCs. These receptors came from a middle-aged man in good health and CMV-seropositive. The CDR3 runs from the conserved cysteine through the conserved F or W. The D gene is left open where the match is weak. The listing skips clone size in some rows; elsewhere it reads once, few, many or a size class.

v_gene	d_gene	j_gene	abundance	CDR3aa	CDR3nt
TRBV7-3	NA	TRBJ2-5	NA	CASSFGRGDQETQYF	TGTGCCAGCAGCTTTGGTCGCGGGGACCAAGAGACCCAGTACTTC
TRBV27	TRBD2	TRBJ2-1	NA	CASSSAGGSYNEQFF	TGTGCCAGCAGTTCGGCCGGGGGGTCCTACAATGAGCAGTTCTTC
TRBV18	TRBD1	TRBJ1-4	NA	CASSRDREVNEKLFF	TGTGCCAGCTCACGAGACAGGGAGGTTAATGAAAAACTGTTTTTT
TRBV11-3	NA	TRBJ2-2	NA	CASRSHRDVTGELFF	TGTGCCAGCAGATCACACAGGGATGTCACCGGGGAGCTGTTTTTT
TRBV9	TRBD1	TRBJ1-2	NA	CASSETGGYGYTF	TGTGCCAGCAGCGAGACAGGGGGCTATGGCTACACCTTC
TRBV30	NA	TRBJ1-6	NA	CAWSRTGTRSLGALHF	TGTGCCTGGAGCCGGACCGGGACACGGAGTTTAGGGGCCCTCCACTTT
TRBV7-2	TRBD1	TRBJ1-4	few	CASSKTGGNEKLFF	TGTGCCAGCAGCAAGACAGGGGGTAACGAAAAACTGTTTTTT
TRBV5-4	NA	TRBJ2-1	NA	CASSLGAGIPYNEQFF	TGTGCCAGCAGCTTGGGGGCAGGGATTCCCTACAATGAGCAGTTCTTC
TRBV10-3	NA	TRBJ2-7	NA	CAITARNEDEQYF	TGTGCCATCACGGCCCGCAACGAGGACGAGCAGTACTTC
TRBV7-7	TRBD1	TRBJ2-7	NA	CASSFQRKTGEAYEQYF	TGTGCTAGCAGCTTCCAGCGTAAGACAGGGGAGGCCTACGAGCAGTACTTC
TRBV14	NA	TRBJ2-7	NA	CASSLSARSEQYF	TGTGCCAGCAGCCTGTCTGCTCGGAGCGAGCAGTACTTC
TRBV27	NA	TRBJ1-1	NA	CASSVRGFGIEAFF	TGTGCCAGCAGCGTCAGGGGATTTGGTATTGAAGCTTTCTTT
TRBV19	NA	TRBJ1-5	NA	CASSITVEYSNQPQHF	TGTGCCAGTAGTATAACGGTAGAGTATAGCAATCAGCCCCAGCATTTT
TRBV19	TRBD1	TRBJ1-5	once	CASNRQGDQPQHF	TGTGCCAGTAATCGACAGGGGGATCAGCCCCAGCATTTT
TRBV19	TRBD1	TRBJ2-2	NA	CASGNTGGTTGELFF	TGTGCCAGTGGAAATACAGGGGGAACAACCGGGGAGCTGTTTTTT
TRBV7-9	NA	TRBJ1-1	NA	CASSLEQGSEAFF	TGTGCCAGCAGCTTAGAACAGGGCTCTGAAGCTTTCTTT
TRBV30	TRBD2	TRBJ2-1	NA	CAWSVETGGLGHGQFF	TGTGCCTGGAGTGTAGAGACGGGGGGACTAGGGCACGGGCAGTTCTTC
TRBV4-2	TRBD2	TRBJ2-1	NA	CASSHIRSGGAYNEQFF	TGTGCCAGCAGCCATATACGCTCCGGGGGGGCCTACAATGAGCAGTTCTTC
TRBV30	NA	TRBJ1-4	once	CAWSTGGGGLFF	TGTGCCTGGAGCACAGGAGGGGGGGGACTGTTTTTT
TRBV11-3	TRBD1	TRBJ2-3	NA	CASSLGQGMTADTQYF	TGTGCCAGCAGCTTAGGACAGGGCATGACCGCAGATACGCAGTATTTT
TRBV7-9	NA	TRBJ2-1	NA	CASSNRDNPEQFF	TGTGCCAGCAGCAACCGGGACAACCCTGAGCAGTTCTTC
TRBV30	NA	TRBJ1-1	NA	CAWSIQTGAEAFF	TGTGCCTGGAGTATACAGACAGGTGCTGAAGCTTTCTTT
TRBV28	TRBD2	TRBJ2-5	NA	CASSPVGGRVTQYF	TGTGCCAGCAGTCCCGTCGGAGGGAGGGTGACCCAGTACTTC
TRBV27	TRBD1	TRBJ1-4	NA	CASGYRGEKLFF	TGTGCCAGCGGATACAGGGGAGAAAAACTGTTTTTT
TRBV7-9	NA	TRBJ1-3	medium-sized	CASSLEGQGSTGNTIYF	TGTGCCAGCAGCTTAGAGGGTCAGGGGTCGACTGGAAACACCATATATTTT
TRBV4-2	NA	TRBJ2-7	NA	CASSPLDSSRDEQYF	TGTGCCAGCAGCCCCTTGGACTCCTCCCGGGACGAGCAGTACTTC
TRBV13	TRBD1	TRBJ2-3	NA	CASSSEGQGFTDTQYF	TGTGCCAGCAGCTCCGAGGGACAGGGGTTCACAGATACGCAGTATTTT
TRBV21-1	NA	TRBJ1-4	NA	CASSPTGGRSHEKLFF	TGTGCCAGCAGCCCGACAGGCGGTCGATCACATGAAAAACTGTTTTTT